This T cell receptor beta chain appears in the sequencing data of a study of glioma-infiltrating T cells. As for the study in general: Before surgery, glioma patients received dexamethasone for at most six days. Study observations and caveats: Tissue and blood shared very few CDR3 sequences. Above-expected tissue-blood divergence occurred in all gliomas, most in low-grade ones.

Concerning this clonotype itself: Its antigen is unidentified. At one end, the junction sequence differs from germline, possibly due to a read error.

This CDR3 has 16 amino acids. Germline-derived CDR1 and CDR2 are LGHNA and YSLEER. The iRepertoire nested amplicon-rescue multiplex PCR amplified TCR alpha and beta CDR3s from RNA. One entry per CDR3 protein results from TCRdb running MiXCR on the multiplex PCR reads. The sample comprises about 380,000 distinct CDR3 sequences, about two fifths of which are singletons, and approximately 12% rests with the top ten. The material sequenced was glioma tissue, nonneoplastic brain tissue, or PBMCs (not recorded which). The TCR comes from a human donor with low-grade glioma or glioblastoma, undergoing nonglioma brain surgery, or in good health (not recorded which). The chain joins TRBV4-3 to TRBJ1-5, with D unresolved. CDR3 sequence reads: CTSSHMRGDSNQPQHF. In DNA, the CDR3 is TGCACCAGCAGCCATATGCGAGGAGATAGCAATCAGCCCCAGCATTTT.